This T cell receptor beta chain emerged from a study of cytomegalovirus exposure and HLA in healthy donors. Study context: The study's early data release held roughly 91 million unique TCRs from HLA-typed donors. Study-wide results and limits: With later analysis, a missense DCLRE1C variant became linked to TCR beta V- and J-gene trimming. Using a false discovery rate of 0.05, a later analysis showed that 16,951 TCR beta sequences were associated with HLA alleles.

Germline CDR1 reads GTSNPN; CDR2 reads SVGIG (reference sequence). V dropped 3 bases and J dropped 5; count of bases not matched to a gene: 1. This CDR3 is 14 amino acids long. A remark on this clone: Its specificity is not known.

The primer mix had 60 Vbeta and 13 Jbeta primers. Sequencing used immunoSEQ multiplex PCR; TCRdb keeps in-frame clones, though not all of them. The sample carries more than 110,000 clones, about 86% recorded once. The sequence derives from a man in his forties in good health and CMV-seropositive. This chain connects TRBV30 to TRBJ2-1; 13 bases line up with TRBD2. Material for sequencing was PBMCs. The CDR3 region is CAWSGTSGDNEQFF. As DNA, the CDR3 is TGTGCCTGGAGCGGGACTAGCGGGGACAATGAGCAGTTCTTC.